One sample yielded the 15 T cell receptor beta chains listed below, sequenced in a study of cytomegalovirus exposure and HLA in healthy donors. PCR employed 60 Vbeta and 13 Jbeta primers. TCRdb keeps only in-frame clones here, not all; method: immunoSEQ multiplex PCR. The table lists more than 90,000 clones, approximately 83% of them singletons. The sequenced sample was PBMCs. Receptors were obtained from a man aged 45-60 years in good health and CMV-seronegative.

The rearrangement links TRBV6-6 to TRBJ1-5; D not resolved. The CDR3 sequence is 13 residues long. Germline assignment: CDR1 MNHNY and CDR2 SVGAGI (reference sequence). The V end lost 0 bases, the J end lost 4 bases, and 4 bases lay between the germline ends. DNA of the CDR3: TGTGCCAGCAGTTACTCCCTAAATCAGCCCCAGCATTTT. Protein sequence: CASSYSLNQPQHF.

This rearrangement joins TRBV14 to TRBJ1-1; TRBD1 aligns across 9 bases. V dropped 1 base and J dropped 7; count of bases not matched to a gene: 10. This CDR3 contains 16 residues. The V gene's germline CDR1 is SGHDN and CDR2 FVKESK. DNA for the CDR3: TGTGCCAGCAGCCAAGGGACATTAGGGACAGGGTATGAAGCTTTCTTT. Residues: CASSQGTLGTGYEAFF. The full variable domain, with the rest looked up from reference TRBV14 and TRBJ1-1, is EAGVTQFPSHSVIEKGQTVTLRCDPISGHDNLYWYRRVMGKEIKFLLHFVKESKQDESGMPNNRFLAERTGGTYSTLKVQPAELEDSGVYFCASSQGTLGTGYEAFFGQGTRLTVV.

Turning to this clone: The junction differs from germline at one of its ends, possibly a read error. The CDR3 nucleotides are TGTGCTAGCAGCTTAGGGACGAACGGACTAGCCGAGACCCAGTACTTC. It translates to CASSLGTNGLAETQYF. The chain recombines TRBV7-7 with TRBJ2-5; 8 nucleotides match TRBD2. Per the germline V gene, CDR1 is SSHAT and CDR2 is FNYEAQ (reference sequence). CDR3 length equals 16 residues.

The chain links TRBV5-4 to TRBJ2-2, with TRBD2 matching over 11 bases. There are 16 residues in the CDR3. CDR1 is SGHNT, CDR2 YYREEE, per germline (reference sequence). Trimming removed 4 bases from V and 3 bases from J; junction bases left unmatched: 5. The CDR3 DNA reads TGTGCCAGCAGCGGGGTAGCGGGAGGGCACACCGGGGAGCTGTTTTTT. It is translated as CASSGVAGGHTGELFF. The whole variable domain, remainder taken from reference TRBV5-4 and TRBJ2-2, is ETGVTQSPTHLIKTRGQQVTLRCSSQSGHNTVSWYQQALGQGPQFIFQYYREEENGRGNFPPRFSGLQFPNYSSELNVNALELDDSALYLCASSGVAGGHTGELFFGEGSRLTVL.

The chain has TRBV19 and TRBJ2-4; possible D gene TRBD2, 7 bases. V was pared by 4 bases and J by 8 bases, with 18 bases between. Germline lookup yields CDR1 LNHDA and CDR2 SQIVND (reference sequence). The CDR3 runs 15 residues. The CDR3 loop reads CASSRGRAGADIQYF. In nucleotides, the CDR3 is TGTGCCAGTAGTAGGGGGCGGGCGGGAGCGGACATTCAGTACTTC.

The chain carries TRBV6-5 and TRBJ2-7; TRBD2 is a possible D gene (6 bases). V was cut by 6 bases and J by 5 bases, with 11 bases left in between. This CDR3 comprises 12 residues. Per germline, CDR1 MNHEY and CDR2 SVGAGI. The CDR3 region has the DNA TGTGCCAGCAGCTCGGGGGTCCACGAGCAGTACTTC. It translates to CASSSGVHEQYF.

This chain joins TRBV29-1 and TRBJ2-2, with D uncertain. The CDR3 covers 15 residues. From germline, CDR1 is SQVTM and CDR2 ANQGSEA. V lost 5 bases and J 4 bases, leaving 17 bases between the germline ends. Written as DNA, the CDR3 is TGCAGCGTTTCATCGGGTTTGGCTGGCACCGGGGAGCTGTTTTTT. Translating it yields CSVSSGLAGTGELFF.

Turning to this clone: Compared with germline, one end of the junction differs, possibly owing to a read error. The CDR3 region is CASSLVFGSGTGELFF. In DNA form, the CDR3 reads TGTGCTAGCAGCTTAGTCTTCGGCTCGGGGACCGGGGAGCTGTTTTTT. This chain joins TRBV7-7 and TRBJ2-2, with D possibly TRBD2 on 5 matching bases. The CDR3 contains 16 residues. The germline V gene encodes CDR1 SSHAT and CDR2 FNYEAQ (reference sequence).

A few counts support this clone. The chain links TRBV5-6 to TRBJ2-2, with D hard to call. Trimming left V 0 bases short and J 7 bases short, with 7 bases between. Germline V gene data show CDR1 as SGHDT and CDR2 as YYEEEE. The CDR3 loop spans 13 amino acids. The CDR3 region is CASSLVRGGELFF. The CDR3 nucleotides read TGTGCCAGCAGCTTGGTGAGAGGCGGGGAGCTGTTTTTT.

This clone came up many times. The rearrangement joins TRBV9 to TRBJ1-2; 7 nucleotides match TRBD1. Per the germline V gene, CDR1 is SGDLS and CDR2 is YYNGEE. This CDR3 comprises 14 residues. Trimming removed 3 bases from V and 2 bases from J; junction bases left unmatched: 4. CDR3 amino acids: CASSARDSNYGYTF. The CDR3 bases are TGTGCCAGCAGCGCCCGGGACAGCAACTATGGCTACACCTTC.

V and J are TRBV7-9 and TRBJ2-1; TRBD2 matches 14 bases. The J segment lost 12 bases and the V segment lost 1 base, leaving 8 bases of the junction unmatched. Per the germline V gene, CDR1 is SEHNR and CDR2 is FQNEAQ (reference sequence). The CDR3 sequence is 16 residues long. The DNA of the CDR3 is TGTGCCAGCAGCTTAGATGCGACTAGCGGGAGGGGGGGGCAGTTCTTC. It specifies CASSLDATSGRGGQFF.

There are a few counts of this clone. The chain uses TRBV5-1 and TRBJ2-1; 10 nucleotides match TRBD1. Germline trimming cut 7 bases from V and 6 bases from J; bases unmatched to any gene: 10. Per germline, CDR1 SGHRS and CDR2 YFSETQ. This CDR3 spans 15 amino acids. CDR3 DNA: TGCGCCAGCTCCGGGACAGGGGCGCCAGCCAATGAGCAGTTCTTC. It is translated as CASSGTGAPANEQFF.

The chain joins TRBV7-9 to TRBJ1-2; 9 bases map to TRBD1. CDR1 is SEHNR and CDR2 is FQNEAQ in the germline V gene (reference sequence). After removal of 5 bases from V and 4 bases from J, the junction contained 2 bases not matched to a gene. The CDR3 is 13 amino acids. The CDR3 bases are TGTGCCAGCAGCGCGACAGGGGGCTATGGCTACACCTTC. Translating it yields CASSATGGYGYTF.

The chain recombines TRBV5-4 with TRBJ2-1; TRBD1 is a possible D gene (6 bases). V lost 3 bases and J 3 bases, leaving 13 bases between the germline ends. CDR3 length: 15 residues. Germline CDR1 SGHNT, CDR2 YYREEE (reference sequence). CDR3 in amino acids: CASSSGVGDYNEQFF. The CDR3 region has the DNA TGTGCCAGCAGCTCAGGGGTAGGCGACTACAATGAGCAGTTCTTC. Supplemented by reference TRBV5-4 and TRBJ2-1, the full variable domain reads ETGVTQSPTHLIKTRGQQVTLRCSSQSGHNTVSWYQQALGQGPQFIFQYYREEENGRGNFPPRFSGLQFPNYSSELNVNALELDDSALYLCASSSGVGDYNEQFFGPGTRLTVL.

The rearrangement joins TRBV28 to TRBJ1-1; TRBD1 agrees at 10 bases. V trimming: 4 bases; J trimming: 1 base; junction bases outside the gene matches: 0. The CDR3 consists of 14 residues. The germline V gene has CDR1 MDHEN and CDR2 SYDVKM. The CDR3 DNA sequence: TGTGCCAGCAGTTGGACAGGGGGGAACACTGAAGCTTTCTTT. Its protein is CASSWTGGNTEAFF.